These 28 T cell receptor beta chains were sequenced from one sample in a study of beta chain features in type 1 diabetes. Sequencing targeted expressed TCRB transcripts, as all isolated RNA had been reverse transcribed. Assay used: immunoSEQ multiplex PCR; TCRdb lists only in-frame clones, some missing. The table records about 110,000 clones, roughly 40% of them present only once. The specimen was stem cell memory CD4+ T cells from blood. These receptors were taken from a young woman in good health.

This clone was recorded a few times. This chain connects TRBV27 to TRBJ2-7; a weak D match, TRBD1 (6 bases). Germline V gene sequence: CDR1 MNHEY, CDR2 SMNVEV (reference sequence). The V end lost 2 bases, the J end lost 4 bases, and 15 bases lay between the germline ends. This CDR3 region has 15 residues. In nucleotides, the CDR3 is TGTGCCAGCAGTTTAGACAGGCCGACTACTTACGAGCAGTACTTC. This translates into CASSLDRPTTYEQYF.

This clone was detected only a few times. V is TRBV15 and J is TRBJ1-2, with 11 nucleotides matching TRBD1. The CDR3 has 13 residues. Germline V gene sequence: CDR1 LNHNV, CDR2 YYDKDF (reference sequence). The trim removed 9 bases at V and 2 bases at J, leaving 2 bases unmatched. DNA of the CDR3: TGTGCCACTAGGGACAGGGGGAACTATGGCTACACCTTC. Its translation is CATRDRGNYGYTF.

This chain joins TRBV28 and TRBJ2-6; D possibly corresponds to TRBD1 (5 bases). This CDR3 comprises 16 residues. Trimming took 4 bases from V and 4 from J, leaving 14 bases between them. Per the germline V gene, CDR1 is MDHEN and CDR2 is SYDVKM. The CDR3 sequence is CASSSPRQGGANVLTF. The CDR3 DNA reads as TGTGCCAGCAGTTCCCCCCGGCAGGGAGGGGCCAACGTCCTGACTTTC.

CDR3 in DNA: TGTGCCAGCAGCTTGGGACTAGCGGGACGGGCCTACGAGCAGTACTTC. Protein: CASSLGLAGRAYEQYF. The rearrangement uses TRBV7-3 and TRBJ2-7; 13 nucleotides match TRBD2. Germline lookup yields CDR1 SGHTA and CDR2 FQGTGA. This CDR3 is built from 16 residues. With 3 bases clipped from V and 2 bases from J, the junction kept 4 bases outside the gene matches. The variable domain in full, completed from reference TRBV7-3 and TRBJ2-7, reads GAGVSQTPSNKVTEKGKYVELRCDPISGHTALYWYRQSLGQGPEFLIYFQGTGAADDSGLPNDRFFAVRPEGSVSTLKIQRTERGDSAVYLCASSLGLAGRAYEQYFGPGTRLTVT.

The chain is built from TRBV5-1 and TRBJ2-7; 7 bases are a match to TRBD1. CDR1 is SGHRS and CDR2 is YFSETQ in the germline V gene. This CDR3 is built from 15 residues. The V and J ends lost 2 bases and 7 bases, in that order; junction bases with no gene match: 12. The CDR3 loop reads CASSFYGQDLKEQYF. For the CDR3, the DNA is TGCGCCAGCAGCTTCTATGGACAGGATTTGAAAGAGCAGTACTTC. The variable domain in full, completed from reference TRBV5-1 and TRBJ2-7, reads KAGVTQTPRYLIKTRGQQVTLSCSPISGHRSVSWYQQTPGQGLQFLFEYFSETQRNKGNFPGRFSGRQFSNSRSEMNVSTLELGDSALYLCASSFYGQDLKEQYFGPGTRLTVT.

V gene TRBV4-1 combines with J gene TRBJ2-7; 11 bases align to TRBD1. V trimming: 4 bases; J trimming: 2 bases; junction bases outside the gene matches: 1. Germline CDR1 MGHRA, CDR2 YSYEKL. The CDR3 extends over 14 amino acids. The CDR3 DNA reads TGCGCCAGCAGCCGGACAGGGGGCACCTACGAGCAGTACTTC. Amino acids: CASSRTGGTYEQYF.

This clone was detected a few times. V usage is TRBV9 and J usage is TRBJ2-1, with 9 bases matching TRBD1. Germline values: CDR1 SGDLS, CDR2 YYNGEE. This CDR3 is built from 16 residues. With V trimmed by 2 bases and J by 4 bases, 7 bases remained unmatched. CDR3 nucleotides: TGTGCCAGCAGCGTGGTTCTGGGGACAGGGTACAATGAGCAGTTCTTC. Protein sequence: CASSVVLGTGYNEQFF.

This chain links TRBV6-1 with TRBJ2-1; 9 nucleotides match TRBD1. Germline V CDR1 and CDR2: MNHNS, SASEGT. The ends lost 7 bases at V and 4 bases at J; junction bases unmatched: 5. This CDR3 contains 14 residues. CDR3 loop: CASNWDRVYNEQFF. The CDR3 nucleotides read TGTGCCAGCAATTGGGACAGGGTTTACAATGAGCAGTTCTTC.

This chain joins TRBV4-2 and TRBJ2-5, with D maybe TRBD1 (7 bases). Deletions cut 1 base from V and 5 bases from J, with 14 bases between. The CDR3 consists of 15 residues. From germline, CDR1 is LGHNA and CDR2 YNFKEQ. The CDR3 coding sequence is TGTGCCAGCAGCCAAGCGCATCAGGGGGGCGAGACCCAGTACTTC. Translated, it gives CASSQAHQGGETQYF.

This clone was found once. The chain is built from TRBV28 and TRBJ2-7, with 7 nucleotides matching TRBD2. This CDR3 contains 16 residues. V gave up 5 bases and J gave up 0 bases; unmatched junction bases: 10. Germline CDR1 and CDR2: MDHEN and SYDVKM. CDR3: CASSPASGFLSYEQYF. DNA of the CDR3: TGTGCCAGCAGTCCCGCTAGCGGATTTCTCTCCTACGAGCAGTACTTC.

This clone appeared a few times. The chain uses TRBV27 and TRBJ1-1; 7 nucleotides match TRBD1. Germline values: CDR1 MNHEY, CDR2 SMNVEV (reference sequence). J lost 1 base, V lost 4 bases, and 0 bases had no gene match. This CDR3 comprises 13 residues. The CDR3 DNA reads TGTGCCAGCAGTTGGGACAGGAACACTGAAGCTTTCTTT. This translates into CASSWDRNTEAFF.

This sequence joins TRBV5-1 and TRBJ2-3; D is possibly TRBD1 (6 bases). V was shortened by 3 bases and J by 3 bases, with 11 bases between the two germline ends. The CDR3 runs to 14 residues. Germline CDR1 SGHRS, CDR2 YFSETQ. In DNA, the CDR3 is TGCGCCAGCAGCTACGAACAGGGTACAGATACGCAGTATTTT. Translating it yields CASSYEQGTDTQYF.

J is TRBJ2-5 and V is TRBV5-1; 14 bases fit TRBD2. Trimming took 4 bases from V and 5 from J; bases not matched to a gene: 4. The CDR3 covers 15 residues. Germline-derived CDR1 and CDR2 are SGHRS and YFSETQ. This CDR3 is CASSLGLAGGETQYF. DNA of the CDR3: TGCGCCAGCAGCCTAGGACTAGCGGGAGGCGAGACCCAGTACTTC.

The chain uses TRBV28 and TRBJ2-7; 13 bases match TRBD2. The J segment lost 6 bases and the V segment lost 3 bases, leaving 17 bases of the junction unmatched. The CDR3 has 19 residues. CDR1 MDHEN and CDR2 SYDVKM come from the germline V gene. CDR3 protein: CASSFVGLAGKYPNGEQYF. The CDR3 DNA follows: TGTGCCAGCAGTTTCGTGGGACTAGCGGGGAAGTACCCGAATGGCGAGCAGTACTTC. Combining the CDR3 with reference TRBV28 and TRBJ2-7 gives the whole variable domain DVKVTQSSRYLVKRTGEKVFLECVQDMDHENMFWYRQDPGLGLRLIYFSYDVKMKEKGDIPEGYSVSREKKERFSLILESASTNQTSMYLCASSFVGLAGKYPNGEQYFGPGTRLTVT.

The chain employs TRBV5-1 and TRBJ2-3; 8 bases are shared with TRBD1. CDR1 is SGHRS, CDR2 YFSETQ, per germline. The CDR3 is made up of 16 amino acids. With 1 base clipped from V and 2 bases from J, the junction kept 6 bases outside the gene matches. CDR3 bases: TGCGCCAGCAGCTTGTCAAGGACAGGGCCCACAGATACGCAGTATTTT. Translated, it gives CASSLSRTGPTDTQYF.

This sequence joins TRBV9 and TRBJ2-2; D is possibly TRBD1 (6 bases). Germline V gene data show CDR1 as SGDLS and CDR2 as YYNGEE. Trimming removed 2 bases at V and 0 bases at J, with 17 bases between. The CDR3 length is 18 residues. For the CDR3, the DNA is TGTGCCAGCAGCGTCTTTACAGGGTCCGGCGCGAACACCGGGGAGCTGTTTTTT. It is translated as CASSVFTGSGANTGELFF.

DNA for the CDR3: TGTGCCAGCAGCTTACGGGGTCCAGGATACAATGAGCAGTTCTTC. Translation: CASSLRGPGYNEQFF. This chain links TRBV7-9 with TRBJ2-1; tentatively, D is TRBD2 (5 bases). The length of the CDR3 is 15 residues. Germline CDR1 SEHNR, CDR2 FQNEAQ (reference sequence). V lost 2 bases to trimming and J lost 4 bases, with 12 bases between them.

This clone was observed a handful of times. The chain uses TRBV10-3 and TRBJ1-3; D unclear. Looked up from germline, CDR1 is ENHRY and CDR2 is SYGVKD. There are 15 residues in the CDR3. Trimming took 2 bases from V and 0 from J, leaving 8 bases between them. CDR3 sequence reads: CAISERGISGNTIYF. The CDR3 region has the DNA TGTGCCATCAGTGAGCGCGGAATCTCTGGAAACACCATATATTTT.

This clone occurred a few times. The CDR3 nucleotides read TGTGCCAGCAGCTTAGTAGTTGGAGAGACCCAGTACTTC. Its protein is CASSLVVGETQYF. The J gene is TRBJ2-5, the V gene TRBV7-9; no clear D. V lost 1 base and J 4 bases, leaving 7 bases between the germline ends. Germline CDR1 SEHNR, CDR2 FQNEAQ (reference sequence). This CDR3 contains 13 residues.

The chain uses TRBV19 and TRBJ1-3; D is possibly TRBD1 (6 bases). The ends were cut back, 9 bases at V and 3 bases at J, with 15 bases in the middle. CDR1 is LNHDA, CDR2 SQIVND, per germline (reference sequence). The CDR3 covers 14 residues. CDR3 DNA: TGTGCCAGCAAAGAACAGGGCTTTGGAAACACCATATATTTT. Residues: CASKEQGFGNTIYF.

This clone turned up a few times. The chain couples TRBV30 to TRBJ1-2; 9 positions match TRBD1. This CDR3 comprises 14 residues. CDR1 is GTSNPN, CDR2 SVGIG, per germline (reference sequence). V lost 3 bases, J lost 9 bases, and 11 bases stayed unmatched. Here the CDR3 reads CAWRPRDRVWSYTF. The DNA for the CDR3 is TGTGCCTGGAGGCCCCGGGACAGGGTGTGGAGCTACACCTTC. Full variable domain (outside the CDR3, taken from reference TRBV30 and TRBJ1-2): SQTIHQWPATLVQPVGSPLSLECTVEGTSNPNLYWYRQAAGRGLQLLFYSVGIGQISSEVPQNLSASRPQDRQFILSSKKLLLSDSGFYLCAWRPRDRVWSYTFGSGTRLTVV.

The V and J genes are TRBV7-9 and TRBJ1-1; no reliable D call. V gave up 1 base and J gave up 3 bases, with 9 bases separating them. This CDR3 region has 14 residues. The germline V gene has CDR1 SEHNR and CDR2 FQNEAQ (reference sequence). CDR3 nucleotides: TGTGCCAGCAGCTTAGATCGGACTCACACTGAAGCTTTCTTT. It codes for CASSLDRTHTEAFF.

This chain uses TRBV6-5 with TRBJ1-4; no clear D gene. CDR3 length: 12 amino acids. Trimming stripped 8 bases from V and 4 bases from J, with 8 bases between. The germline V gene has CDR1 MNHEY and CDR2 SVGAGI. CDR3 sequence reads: CASAGINEKLFF. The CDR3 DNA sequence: TGTGCCAGCGCGGGCATTAATGAAAAACTGTTTTTT.

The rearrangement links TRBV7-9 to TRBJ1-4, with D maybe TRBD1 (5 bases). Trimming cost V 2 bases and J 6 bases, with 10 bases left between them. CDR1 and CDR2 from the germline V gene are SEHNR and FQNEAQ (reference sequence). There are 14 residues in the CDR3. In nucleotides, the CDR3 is TGTGCCAGCAGCTTACGGGGGAATGATGAAAAACTGTTTTTT. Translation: CASSLRGNDEKLFF.

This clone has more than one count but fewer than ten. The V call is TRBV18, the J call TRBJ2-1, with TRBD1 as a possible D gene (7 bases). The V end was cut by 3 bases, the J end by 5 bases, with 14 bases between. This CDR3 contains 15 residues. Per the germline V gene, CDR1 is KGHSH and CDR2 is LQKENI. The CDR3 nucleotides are TGTGCCAGCTCACCCCGCGGGACAGCGGACAATGAGCAGTTCTTC. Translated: CASSPRGTADNEQFF.

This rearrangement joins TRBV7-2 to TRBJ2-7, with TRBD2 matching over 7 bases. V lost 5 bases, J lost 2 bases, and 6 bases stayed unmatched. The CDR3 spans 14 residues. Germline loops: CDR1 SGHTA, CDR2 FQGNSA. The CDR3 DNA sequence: TGTGCCAGCAGCCGTTGGGAGGGGCCCTACGAGCAGTACTTC. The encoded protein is CASSRWEGPYEQYF.

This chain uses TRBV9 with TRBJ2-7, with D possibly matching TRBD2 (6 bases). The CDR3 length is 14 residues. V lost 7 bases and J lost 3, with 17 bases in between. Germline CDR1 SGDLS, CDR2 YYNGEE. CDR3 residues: CASHSSVGNYEQYF. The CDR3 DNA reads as TGTGCCAGCCATTCTAGCGTGGGTAACTACGAGCAGTACTTC.

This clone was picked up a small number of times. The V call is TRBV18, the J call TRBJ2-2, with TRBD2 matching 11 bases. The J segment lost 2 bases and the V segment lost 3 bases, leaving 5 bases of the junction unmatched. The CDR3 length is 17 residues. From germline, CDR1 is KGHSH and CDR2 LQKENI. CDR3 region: CASSPLAGGLNTGELFF. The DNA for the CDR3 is TGTGCCAGCTCACCCCTAGCGGGAGGACTTAACACCGGGGAGCTGTTTTTT.